Below, 23 T cell receptor beta chains from the same sample are listed, as sequenced in a study of T cells after yellow fever vaccination. One entry per CDR3 protein, called by TCRdb with MiXCR from the 5' RACE reads. The data contain about 370,000 distinct CDR3 sequences, under 14% of them singletons. The material sequenced was PBMCs, taken on the day of the first yellow fever vaccination. Every receptor here comes from a man between 18 and 29 years old who received the YFV17D yellow fever vaccine.

The V and J genes are TRBV7-9 and TRBJ2-5; D uncertain. CDR1 and CDR2 from the germline V gene are SEHNR and FQNEAQ (reference sequence). V lost 4 bases to trimming and J lost 2 bases, with 8 bases between them. The CDR3 is made up of 13 amino acids. CDR3 DNA: TGTGCCAGCAGCTCGACTCAGCAAGAGACCCAGTACTTC. Translating gives CASSSTQQETQYF.

The sample holds a few counts of this clonotype. The rearrangement joins TRBV6-1 to TRBJ2-5; TRBD1 matches at 11 bases. CDR1 is MNHNS, CDR2 SASEGT, per germline. The junction had 4 bases not matched to a gene; V was cut back by 5 bases and J by 5 bases. This CDR3 is 14 amino acids long. Here the CDR3 reads CASSRDRGFETQYF. DNA for the CDR3: TGTGCCAGCAGTCGGGACAGGGGGTTTGAGACCCAGTACTTC.

The V gene is TRBV4-1, the J gene TRBJ2-3; no reliable D call. Trimming took 1 base from V and 1 from J, leaving 6 bases between them. This CDR3 has 14 residues. CDR1 is MGHRA and CDR2 is YSYEKL in the germline V gene. CDR3 amino acids: CASSQGPGTDTQYF. CDR3 nucleotide sequence: TGCGCCAGCAGCCAAGGCCCGGGCACAGATACGCAGTATTTT.

This clonotype showed up just a few times. The J gene is TRBJ2-3, the V gene TRBV7-9; 12 bases map to TRBD2. V lost 4 bases, J lost 1 base, and 6 bases stayed unmatched. The germline V gene encodes CDR1 SEHNR and CDR2 FQNEAQ (reference sequence). This CDR3 comprises 17 residues. CDR3: CASSSPSGGAGTDTQYF. CDR3 coding DNA: TGTGCCAGCAGCTCCCCTAGCGGGGGGGCGGGCACAGATACGCAGTATTTT.

This clonotype was found a few times. The V gene is TRBV6-1, the J gene TRBJ2-1, with 11 bases aligning to TRBD2. Unmatched junction bases numbered 13, after V lost 6 bases and J lost 6 bases. The CDR3 extends over 17 amino acids. Germline-derived CDR1 and CDR2 are MNHNS and SASEGT. The CDR3 spells CASSPVPASGGSNEQFF. In DNA, the CDR3 is TGTGCCAGCAGCCCCGTCCCGGCTAGCGGGGGGTCCAATGAGCAGTTCTTC.

A few counts support this clonotype. The V call is TRBV20-1, the J call TRBJ2-1; 8 bases map to TRBD2. Germline assignment: CDR1 DFQATT and CDR2 SNEGSKA (reference sequence). After removal of 3 bases from V and 12 bases from J, the junction contained 13 bases not matched to a gene. This CDR3 comprises 14 residues. CDR3 coding DNA: TGCAGTGCTAGGGGGACTAGTACAGATCCGGGGCAGTTCTTC. Protein product: CSARGTSTDPGQFF.

The table lists this clonotype with a few counts. The chain's CDR3 is CASRPLAGGTQETQYF. For the CDR3, the DNA is TGTGCCAGCAGACCTCTCGCGGGGGGGACTCAAGAGACCCAGTACTTC. The gene calls are TRBV6-2 or TRBV6-3 and TRBJ2-5; TRBD2 matches at 9 bases. CDR3 length: 16 residues. Trimming at V came to 6 bases and at J to 2 bases, leaving 10 bases not matched to a gene. In germline, CDR1 is MNHEY, CDR2 SVGEGT.

This clonotype was observed at least ten times. V gene TRBV5-1 combines with J gene TRBJ1-1; D uncertain. The CDR3 sequence is 16 residues long. The germline gives CDR1 SGHRS, CDR2 YFSETQ. Between the trimmed V and J ends, which lost 0 bases and 5 bases, there was a span of 17 bases. The CDR3 bases are TGCGCCAGCAGCTTGGCCACGGTCTCAACGCGGACTGAAGCTTTCTTT. Protein sequence: CASSLATVSTRTEAFF.

The chain uses TRBV19 and TRBJ2-1; 8 bases match TRBD1. Germline V gene sequence: CDR1 LNHDA, CDR2 SQIVND (reference sequence). J was trimmed by 10 bases and V by 5 bases; bases with no gene match: 7. The CDR3 covers 13 residues. CDR3 nucleotide sequence: TGTGCCAGTAGTCTACAGGGGGTGGGGGAGCAGTTCTTC. This gives the protein CASSLQGVGEQFF.

The genes are TRBV4-3 and TRBJ2-7; TRBD1 is a possible D gene (5 bases). The CDR3 consists of 15 residues. Germline loops: CDR1 LGHNA, CDR2 YSLEER. The V and J ends lost 4 bases and 0 bases respectively, with 13 bases between them. The CDR3 DNA reads as TGCGCCAGCAGCCGTGCGTGGGGCATCTCCTACGAGCAGTACGTC. It yields the protein CASSRAWGISYEQYV.

This clonotype was counted between two and nine times. The chain recombines TRBV4-3 with TRBJ1-2; a possible D gene is TRBD1 (6 bases). Per germline, CDR1 LGHNA and CDR2 YSLEER. The V gene lost 6 bases and the J gene lost 6 bases, with 8 bases spanning the gap. This CDR3 contains 11 residues. CDR3 amino acids: CASRGQDGYTF. The DNA of the CDR3 is TGCGCCAGCAGGGGACAAGATGGCTACACCTTC.

This clonotype has just a few counts. V and J are TRBV5-1 and TRBJ2-5; D unresolved. The germline gives CDR1 SGHRS, CDR2 YFSETQ. This CDR3 has 11 amino acids. V was shortened by 3 bases and J by 4 bases, with 4 bases between the two germline ends. As DNA, the CDR3 is TGCGCCAGCAGCTACCTAGAGACCCAGTACTTC. Its protein product is CASSYLETQYF.

The CDR3 DNA reads TGCGCCAGCAGCCAAGATTCGACTAAGTACGAGCAGTACTTC. It is translated as CASSQDSTKYEQYF. The chain carries TRBV4-1 and TRBJ2-7; a weak D match, TRBD2 (5 bases). The ends were cut back, 0 bases at V and 4 bases at J, with 10 bases in the middle. Germline V gives CDR1 MGHRA, CDR2 YSYEKL. This CDR3 is built from 14 residues.

Comments on this clonotype: The junction differs from germline at one of its ends, possibly a read error. The chain recombines TRBV12-3 or TRBV12-4 with TRBJ2-5; D uncertain. This CDR3 is 12 amino acids long. CDR3 amino acids: CASSFHQETQYF. The CDR3 region has the DNA TGTGCCAGCAGTTTCCACCAGGAGACCCAGTACTTC.

A few counts support this clonotype. The chain uses TRBV15 and TRBJ2-5; 10 nucleotides align to TRBD2. CDR3 size: 15 residues. The germline V gene has CDR1 LNHNV and CDR2 YYDKDF (reference sequence). Trimming at V came to 0 bases and at J to 7 bases, leaving 5 bases not matched to a gene. In DNA form, the CDR3 reads TGTGCCACCAGCAGAGACGCAGCGGGAGGGCGGACCCAGTACTTC. The encoded protein is CATSRDAAGGRTQYF.

The chain carries TRBV5-1 and TRBJ1-4; D gene ambiguous. V shed 1 base and J shed 7 bases, with 5 bases lying between them. CDR3 length: 12 amino acids. Germline V gene sequence: CDR1 SGHRS, CDR2 YFSETQ. CDR3 DNA: TGCGCCAGCAGCTTGCCCAGTGAAAAACTGTTTTTT. It codes for CASSLPSEKLFF.

This chain uses TRBV12-3 or TRBV12-4 with TRBJ2-1, with a possible D match to TRBD1 (6 bases). The CDR3 is 15 residues long. The V end was cut by 6 bases, the J end by 6 bases, with 18 bases between. The CDR3 DNA reads TGTGCCAGCAGCTTCTCCGGGACACTTTCCAATGAGCAGTTCTTC. This translates into CASSFSGTLSNEQFF.

In this sample, this clonotype turned up many times. The chain combines TRBV11-2 with TRBJ2-1; 7 nucleotides match TRBD1. Germline CDR1 reads SGHAT; CDR2 reads FQNNGV. V trimming: 2 bases; J trimming: 5 bases; junction bases outside the gene matches: 6. CDR3 length: 15 amino acids. The CDR3 loop reads CASSLRYRGNNEQFF. The CDR3 bases are TGTGCCAGCAGCTTACGATACAGGGGCAACAATGAGCAGTTCTTC.

In its sample, this clonotype was seen many times. V is TRBV4-2 and J is TRBJ1-2, with D unresolved. V lost 0 bases to trimming and J lost 8 bases, with 16 bases between them. Germline CDR1 LGHNA, CDR2 YNFKEQ. This CDR3 comprises 15 residues. The CDR3 loop reads CASSQDKGAGRGYTF. In DNA, the CDR3 is TGTGCCAGCAGCCAAGATAAAGGTGCGGGAAGGGGCTACACCTTC.

The gene calls are TRBV18 and TRBJ2-7; D not resolved. The CDR3 is 13 amino acids. From germline, CDR1 is KGHSH and CDR2 LQKENI. Trimming took off 1 base at V and 4 bases at J, with 8 bases between the two ends. The CDR3 DNA is TGTGCCAGCTCACCACTCCAACAATACGAGCAGTACGTC. This translates into CASSPLQQYEQYV.

In its sample, this clonotype was seen a few times. J is TRBJ2-1 and V is TRBV9; TRBD1 agrees at 12 bases. Trimming cost V 3 bases and J 10 bases; bases outside gene matches: 5. Germline CDR1 and CDR2: SGDLS and YYNGEE. The CDR3 covers 14 residues. The CDR3 loop reads CASSARDRGLEQFF. The CDR3 DNA follows: TGTGCCAGCAGCGCGCGGGACAGGGGGCTAGAGCAGTTCTTC.

This clonotype came up a few times. The V and J genes are TRBV7-8 and TRBJ1-5; TRBD1 is a possible D gene (5 bases). Trimming removed 5 bases at V and 6 bases at J, with 17 bases between. Germline loops: CDR1 SGHVS, CDR2 FQNEAQ. The CDR3 has 15 residues. The CDR3 region has the DNA TGTGCCAGCAGCCCCCGGGAGTCCACAGGTCAGCCCCAGCATTTT. This gives the protein CASSPRESTGQPQHF. Full variable domain (missing parts from reference TRBV7-8 and TRBJ1-5): GAGVSQSPRYKVAKRGQDVALRCDPISGHVSLFWYQQALGQGPEFLTYFQNEAQLDKSGLPSDRFFAERPEGSVSTLKIQRTQQEDSAVYLCASSPRESTGQPQHFGDGTRLSIL.

This clonotype was picked up many times. The rearrangement uses TRBV18 and TRBJ2-5, with D unresolved. The V end was cut by 6 bases, the J end by 3 bases, with 11 bases between. The CDR3 consists of 13 residues. Germline lookup yields CDR1 KGHSH and CDR2 LQKENI. The CDR3 nucleotides read TGTGCCAGCTCGTTAAGACGGGAAGAGACCCAGTACTTC. It yields the protein CASSLRREETQYF.